The clone carrying this TCR beta chain was detected only a few times. Its antigen is unknown. As every portion of the isolated RNA was reverse transcribed, the sequencing read expressed TCRB transcripts. The data were produced by immunoSEQ multiplex PCR, yet TCRdb's version contains in-frame clones alone and is incomplete. The table lists hundreds of thousands of clones, 55% to 70% of them singletons. Germline CDR1 is SGHRS and CDR2 is YFSETQ. The V and J ends lost 1 base and 3 bases, in that order; junction bases with no gene match: 2. The CDR3 has 14 amino acids. The sample is drawn from a study of beta chain features in type 1 diabetes. Study findings and constraints: Patients with Type 1 diabetes showed moderately but significantly shorter TCRB CDR3s in all four CD4+ subsets. In comparison with healthy donors, patients had naive, central memory and Treg TCRB repertoires that appeared more similar. HLA influence on TCRB rearrangement stayed unresolved here.

A CD45RO/CCR7/CD25/CD127/CD95/CD27 panel sorted naive, central memory, regulatory and stem cell-like memory CD4+ cells. This clonotype originated in a young man in good health. The V gene is TRBV5-1, the J gene TRBJ2-3, with TRBD2 matching over 7 bases. Sequenced sample: naive CD4+ T cells from blood. The CDR3 nucleotides read TGCGCCAGCAGCTTGAGCGGGGCAACAGATACGCAGTATTTT. Its translation: CASSLSGATDTQYF.